These T cell receptor beta chains were read from a single sample in a study of technical replicates of blood from several donors. Profiled with immunoSEQ multiplex PCR; TCRdb holds only in-frame clones, not every one. The table records over 50,000 clones, more than 75% of them present only once. The specimen sequenced was PBMCs. The receptors were sampled from a human donor in good health. Some clones in this sample may be carry-over from other donors' samples. The CDR3 runs from the conserved cysteine through the conserved F or W. The order of the fields is D gene, clone size, V gene, J gene, CDR3 protein, CDR3 DNA. The D gene is left open where the match is weak. Some rows have no size entry. The others give once, few or many, or a class for an expanded clone.

>-|few|TRBV29-1|TRBJ1-1
CSVLEGNTEAFF
TGCAGCGTTTTAGAGGGGAACACTGAAGCTTTCTTT
>-|-|TRBV5-6|TRBJ1-4
CASSKKGVTNEKLFF
TGTGCCAGCAGTAAAAAAGGGGTAACTAATGAAAAACTGTTTTTT
>-|-|TRBV2|TRBJ2-7
CASSVKTGSGSYEQYF
TGTGCCAGCAGTGTCAAGACGGGGAGCGGCTCCTACGAGCAGTACTTC
>-|-|TRBV4-2|TRBJ1-1
CASSQASGGRTNTEAFF
TGTGCCAGCAGCCAAGCTTCGGGGGGCAGGACGAACACTGAAGCTTTCTTT
>TRBD1|-|TRBV7-9|TRBJ2-2
CASRTFDRGSNTGELFF
TGTGCCAGCAGAACTTTCGACAGGGGATCAAACACCGGGGAGCTGTTTTTT
>-|-|TRBV7-2|TRBJ2-1
CASSFRRGIYNEQFF
TGTGCCAGCAGCTTCCGCCGGGGGATCTACAATGAGCAGTTCTTC
>-|medium-sized|TRBV4-3|TRBJ2-7
CASSQDITGNYEQYF
TGCGCCAGCAGCCAAGATATTACGGGAAACTACGAGCAGTACTTC
>-|-|TRBV14|TRBJ1-1
CASSKIRIRGNTEAFF
TGTGCCAGCAGCAAAATCCGAATCAGGGGAAACACTGAAGCTTTCTTT
>TRBD2|-|TRBV5-1|TRBJ2-7
CASSLGLAGGPEQYF
TGCGCCAGCAGCTTGGGGCTAGCGGGAGGTCCCGAGCAGTACTTC
>-|-|TRBV5-4|TRBJ2-3
CASSLAGASTDTQYF
TGTGCCAGCAGCTTGGCAGGGGCCTCCACAGATACGCAGTATTTT
>TRBD1|once|TRBV6-5|TRBJ1-2
CASRPDRATYGYTF
TGTGCCAGCAGACCCGACAGGGCCACTTATGGCTACACCTTC
>-|-|TRBV30|TRBJ1-2
CALVYGNYGYTF
TGTGCCCTGGTATACGGGAACTATGGCTACACCTTC
>-|-|TRBV6-5|TRBJ1-2
CASRPDSFHSGYTF
TGTGCCAGCAGACCCGACTCCTTCCATTCTGGCTACACCTTC
>-|-|TRBV21-1|TRBJ1-2
CASSKVFGGVRSYTF
TGTGCCAGCAGCAAAGTTTTTGGCGGGGTTCGAAGCTACACCTTC
>TRBD1|-|TRBV10-3|TRBJ2-3
CAISLDRASEDTQYF
TGTGCCATCAGCCTCGACAGGGCCTCAGAGGATACGCAGTATTTT
>-|-|TRBV28|TRBJ2-5
CASTSGGETQYF
TGTGCCAGCACCTCTGGAGGGGAGACCCAGTACTTC
>-|-|TRBV6-5|TRBJ2-3
CASSDSLTDTQYF
TGTGCCAGCAGTGACTCTCTCACAGATACGCAGTATTTT
>TRBD1|-|TRBV7-9|TRBJ1-4
CASSLKFGTGTEKLFF
TGTGCCAGCAGCTTAAAATTTGGGACAGGGACTGAAAAACTGTTTTTT
>-|-|TRBV27|TRBJ2-1
CASSFKSDIPQFF
TGTGCCAGCAGTTTCAAGTCCGACATCCCGCAGTTCTTC
>TRBD1|-|TRBV5-1|TRBJ2-1
CASSFGDSNEQFF
TGCGCCAGCAGCTTTGGGGACAGCAATGAGCAGTTCTTC
>-|-|TRBV25-1|TRBJ2-5
CASRHEGSQETQYF
TGTGCCAGCAGACACGAGGGATCCCAAGAGACCCAGTACTTC
>-|-|TRBV7-6|TRBJ1-6
CASSLGQPGSPLHF
TGTGCCAGCAGCCTGGGACAACCGGGTTCACCCCTCCACTTT
>TRBD2|few|TRBV4-1|TRBJ2-7
CASSHAVAGRHPSYEQYF
TGCGCCAGCAGCCACGCAGTAGCGGGCCGACACCCCTCCTACGAGCAGTACTTC
>TRBD2|-|TRBV7-9|TRBJ2-1
CASSVLADPYNEQFF
TGTGCCAGCAGCGTACTAGCGGACCCCTACAATGAGCAGTTCTTC
>-|-|TRBV5-4|TRBJ2-5
CASSLAVEETQYF
TGTGCCAGCAGCTTGGCAGTGGAAGAGACCCAGTACTTC
>-|few|TRBV18|TRBJ2-7
CASSPQETYEQYF
TGTGCCAGCTCACCACAGGAGACCTACGAGCAGTACTTC
>TRBD2|-|TRBV11-2|TRBJ2-3
CASSSFPGLAVDTQYF
TGTGCCAGCAGCTCATTTCCGGGACTAGCCGTAGATACGCAGTATTTT
>TRBD1|-|TRBV6-5|TRBJ1-2
CARLYLDRGYGYTF
TGTGCCAGGCTTTACTTGGACAGGGGATATGGCTACACCTTC
>-|-|TRBV5-1|TRBJ2-1
CASSLAAGSGNEQFF
TGCGCCAGCAGCTTGGCGGCAGGGTCGGGCAATGAGCAGTTCTTC
>-|-|TRBV9|TRBJ1-3
CASSVVPSRGNSGNTIYF
TGTGCCAGCAGCGTAGTCCCTTCCAGGGGAAACTCTGGAAACACCATATATTTT
>TRBD2|few|TRBV7-2|TRBJ2-5
CASSSGRSGGAQETQYF
TGTGCCAGCAGCTCCGGGCGTAGCGGGGGTGCACAAGAGACCCAGTACTTC
>TRBD2|-|TRBV11-2|TRBJ2-3
CASSATSLSGVDTQYF
TGTGCCAGCAGCGCGACTAGCCTTAGCGGTGTAGATACGCAGTATTTT
>-|-|TRBV4-2|TRBJ2-3
CASSRKEGTDTQYF
TGTGCCAGCAGCCGGAAGGAGGGCACAGATACGCAGTATTTT
>TRBD1|-|TRBV5-4|TRBJ1-3
CASSLDRGRSGNTIYF
TGTGCCAGCAGCTTGGACAGGGGGCGGTCTGGAAACACCATATATTTT
>-|-|TRBV5-1|TRBJ1-4
CASSPVEPGNEKLFF
TGCGCCAGCAGCCCGGTGGAGCCGGGAAATGAAAAACTGTTTTTT
>TRBD2|-|TRBV4-2|TRBJ2-5
CASSQDGSSSGSGETQYF
TGTGCCAGCAGCCAAGATGGGTCGTCTAGCGGGAGTGGGGAGACCCAGTACTTC
>-|-|TRBV11-3|TRBJ2-1
CASSSKLVSYNEQFF
TGTGCCAGCAGCTCTAAATTAGTATCCTACAATGAGCAGTTCTTC
>TRBD1|-|TRBV5-6|TRBJ2-7
CASSGGPWDSSYEQYF
TGTGCCAGCAGCGGAGGACCTTGGGACAGCTCCTACGAGCAGTACTTC
>TRBD1|-|TRBV6-5|TRBJ1-1
CASSYIMGQGRAFF
TGTGCCAGCAGTTACATCATGGGACAGGGGAGGGCTTTCTTT
>-|-|TRBV7-9|TRBJ2-1
CASSLGVANEQFF
TGTGCCAGCAGCTTAGGGGTAGCGAATGAGCAGTTCTTC
>-|-|TRBV19|TRBJ1-5
CASREVRGGQPQHF
TGTGCCAGTAGAGAGGTCAGGGGAGGGCAGCCCCAGCATTTT
>-|-|TRBV18|TRBJ1-1
CASSPFQKDEAFF
TGTGCCAGCTCACCATTTCAGAAAGATGAAGCTTTCTTT
>TRBD1|-|TRBV9|TRBJ1-3
CASSLRLGTGLDETIYF
TGTGCCAGCAGCTTAAGGTTGGGGACAGGCCTCGACGAAACCATATATTTT
>-|-|TRBV6-5|TRBJ2-7
CASGAGPYEQYF
TGTGCCAGCGGCGCAGGGCCCTACGAGCAGTACTTC
>TRBD1|-|TRBV10-3|TRBJ1-1
CATGGQSNTEAFF
TGTGCCACCGGGGGACAGTCGAACACTGAAGCTTTCTTT
>TRBD1|-|TRBV6-5|TRBJ1-2
CASRYGSSGGIYGYTF
TGTGCCAGCAGATACGGTTCGTCAGGGGGTATCTATGGCTACACCTTC